This entry concerns a single TCR beta chain. Its antigen remains unidentified. This sample stems from a study of CD8 T cells in Susac syndrome. Notes on the study in general: The study conceded that its TCR sequencing and HLA analysis involved relatively few individuals.

An input of roughly 0.5 to 1 ug of RNA was subjected to reverse transcription using random hexamers. The CDR3 of TCR beta was amplified by immunoSEQ multiplex PCR across 54 Vbeta and 13 Jbeta. TCRdb re-called the immunoSEQ multiplex PCR reads with MiXCR, one entry per CDR3 protein. Counted here are around 160,000 distinct CDR3 sequences, around 95% occurring once; the ten biggest clones make up around 0.15%. The controls were healthy donors who were matched for age and sex. CD8+ and CD4+ T cells were negatively isolated; TEMRA cells were FACS-enriched. Sequencing was performed on CD4+ T cells from PBMCs. The receptor comes from a human donor in good health.

DNA for the CDR3: TGCAGTGCTAGAGGGACAGGGGATTCAAACGAGCAGTACTTC. It codes for CSARGTGDSNEQYF. The genes are TRBV20-1 and TRBJ2-7, with TRBD1 matching 9 bases. Trimming cost V 1 base and J 5 bases; bases outside gene matches: 6. Germline-derived CDR1 and CDR2 are DFQATT and SNEGSKA (reference sequence). CDR3 length: 14 residues.